This T cell receptor (beta chain) was recorded in a study of identifying expanded T cells in peripheral blood. Clones were read by immunoSEQ multiplex PCR, and TCRdb kept only the in-frame ones, dropping some. The table has roughly 100,000 clones, about 91% seen once. Trimming pared 4 bases from V and 4 bases from J, leaving 5 bases between. The CDR3 runs 13 residues. Germline V CDR1 and CDR2: MNHNY, SVGAGI (reference sequence). The sample taken for sequencing was blood. The chain carries TRBV6-6 and TRBJ1-6; tentatively, D is TRBD1 (5 bases). The clonotype originates from a person between 18 and 70 years old in good health. The CDR3 DNA sequence: TGTGCCAGCAGTTCAGGGTATAATTCACCCCTCCACTTT. As protein: CASSSGYNSPLHF.